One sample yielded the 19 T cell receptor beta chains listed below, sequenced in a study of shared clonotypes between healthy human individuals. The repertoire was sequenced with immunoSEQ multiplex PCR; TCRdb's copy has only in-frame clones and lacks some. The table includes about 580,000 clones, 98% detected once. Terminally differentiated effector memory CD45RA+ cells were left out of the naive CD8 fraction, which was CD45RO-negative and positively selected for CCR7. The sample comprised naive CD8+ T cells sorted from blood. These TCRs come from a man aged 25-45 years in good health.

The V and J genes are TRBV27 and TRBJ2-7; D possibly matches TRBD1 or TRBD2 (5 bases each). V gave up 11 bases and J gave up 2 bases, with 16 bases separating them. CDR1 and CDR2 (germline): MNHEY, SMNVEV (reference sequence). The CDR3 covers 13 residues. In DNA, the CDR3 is TGTGCCGCCCGGGACCAGGGAACCTACGAGCAGTACTTC. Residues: CAARDQGTYEQYF.

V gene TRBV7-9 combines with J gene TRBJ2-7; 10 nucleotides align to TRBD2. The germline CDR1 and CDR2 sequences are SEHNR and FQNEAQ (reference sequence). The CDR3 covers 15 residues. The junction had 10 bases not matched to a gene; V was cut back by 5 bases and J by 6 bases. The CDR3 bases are TGTGCCAGCAGCAATAAGCGGGAGGGGGTCGTCGAGCAGTACTTC. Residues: CASSNKREGVVEQYF.

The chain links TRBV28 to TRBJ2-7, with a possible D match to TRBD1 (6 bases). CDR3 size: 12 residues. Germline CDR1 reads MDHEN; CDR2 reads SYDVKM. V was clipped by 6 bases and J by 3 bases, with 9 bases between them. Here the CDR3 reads CASRTDSYEQYF. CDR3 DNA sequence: TGTGCCAGCAGAACGGACAGCTACGAGCAGTACTTC.

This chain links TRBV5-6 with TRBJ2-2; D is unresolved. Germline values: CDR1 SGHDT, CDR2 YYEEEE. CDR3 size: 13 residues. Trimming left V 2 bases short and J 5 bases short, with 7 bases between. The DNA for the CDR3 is TGTGCCAGCAGCTTAAGAAGGACCGGGGAGCTGTTTTTT. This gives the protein CASSLRRTGELFF.

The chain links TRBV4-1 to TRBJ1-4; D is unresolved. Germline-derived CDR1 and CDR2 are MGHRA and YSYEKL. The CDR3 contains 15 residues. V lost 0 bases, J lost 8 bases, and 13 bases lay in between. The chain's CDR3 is CASSQERGIGEKLFF. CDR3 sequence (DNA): TGCGCCAGCAGCCAAGAAAGAGGTATAGGGGAAAAACTGTTTTTT.

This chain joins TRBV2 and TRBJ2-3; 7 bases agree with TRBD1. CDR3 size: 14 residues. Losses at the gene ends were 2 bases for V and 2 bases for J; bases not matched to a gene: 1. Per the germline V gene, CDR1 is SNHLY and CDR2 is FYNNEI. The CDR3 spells CASSETGATDTQYF. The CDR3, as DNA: TGTGCCAGCAGTGAAACAGGGGCCACAGATACGCAGTATTTT.

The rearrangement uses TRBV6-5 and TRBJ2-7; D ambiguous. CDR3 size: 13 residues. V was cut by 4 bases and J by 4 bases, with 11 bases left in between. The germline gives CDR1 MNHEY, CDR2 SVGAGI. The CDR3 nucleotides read TGTGCCAGCAGTTCGCTGGAGAAATACGAGCAGTACTTC. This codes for CASSSLEKYEQYF.

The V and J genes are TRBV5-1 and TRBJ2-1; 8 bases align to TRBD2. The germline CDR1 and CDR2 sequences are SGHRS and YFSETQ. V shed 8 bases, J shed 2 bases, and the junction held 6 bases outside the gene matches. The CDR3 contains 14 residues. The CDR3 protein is CASTSGRAYNEQFF. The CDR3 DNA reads TGCGCCAGTACTTCCGGGAGGGCCTACAATGAGCAGTTCTTC.

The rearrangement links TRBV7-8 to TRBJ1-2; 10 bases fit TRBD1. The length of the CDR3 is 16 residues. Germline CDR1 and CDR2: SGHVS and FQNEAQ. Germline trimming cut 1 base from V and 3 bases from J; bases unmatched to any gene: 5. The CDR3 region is CASSLVQDRGDYGYTF. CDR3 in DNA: TGTGCCAGCAGCTTAGTGCAGGACAGGGGGGACTATGGCTACACCTTC.

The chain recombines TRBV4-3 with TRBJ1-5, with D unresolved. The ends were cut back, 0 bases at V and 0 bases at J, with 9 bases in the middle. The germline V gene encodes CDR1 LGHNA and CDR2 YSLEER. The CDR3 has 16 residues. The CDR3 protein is CASSQDRTDSNQPQHF. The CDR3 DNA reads TGCGCCAGCAGCCAAGATAGGACGGATAGCAATCAGCCCCAGCATTTT.

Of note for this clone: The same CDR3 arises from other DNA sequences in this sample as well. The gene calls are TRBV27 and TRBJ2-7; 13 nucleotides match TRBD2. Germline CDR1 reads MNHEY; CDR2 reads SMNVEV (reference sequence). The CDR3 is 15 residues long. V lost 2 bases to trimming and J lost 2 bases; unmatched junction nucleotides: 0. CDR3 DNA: TGTGCCAGCAGTTTAACTAGCGGGAGGGCCTACGAGCAGTACTTC. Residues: CASSLTSGRAYEQYF.

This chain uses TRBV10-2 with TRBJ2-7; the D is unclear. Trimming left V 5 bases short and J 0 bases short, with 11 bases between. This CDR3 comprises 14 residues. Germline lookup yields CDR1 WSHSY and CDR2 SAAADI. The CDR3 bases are TGCGCCAGCAGTTTAAGGACGGCCTCCTACGAGCAGTACTTC. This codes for CASSLRTASYEQYF.

CDR3 amino acids: CASSQVLSSSHEQYF. CDR3 nucleotide sequence: TGCGCCAGCAGCCAAGTCTTATCGAGTTCCCACGAGCAGTACTTC. The gene calls are TRBV4-1 and TRBJ2-7, with D unresolved. Germline assignment: CDR1 MGHRA and CDR2 YSYEKL. The V gene lost 1 base and the J gene lost 5 bases, with 15 bases spanning the gap. CDR3 length: 15 amino acids.

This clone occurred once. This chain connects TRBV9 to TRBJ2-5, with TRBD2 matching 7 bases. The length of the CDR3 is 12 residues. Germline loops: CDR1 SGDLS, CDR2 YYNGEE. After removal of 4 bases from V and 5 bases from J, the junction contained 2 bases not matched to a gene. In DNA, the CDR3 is TGTGCCAGCAGCCCAGCGGGGGAGACCCAGTACTTC. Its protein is CASSPAGETQYF.

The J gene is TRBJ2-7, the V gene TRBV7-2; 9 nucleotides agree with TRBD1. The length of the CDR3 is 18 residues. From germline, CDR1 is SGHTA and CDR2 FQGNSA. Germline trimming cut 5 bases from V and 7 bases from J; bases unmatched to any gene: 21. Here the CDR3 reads CASSGGEDRGYNLREQYF. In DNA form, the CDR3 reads TGTGCCAGCAGCGGAGGGGAGGACAGGGGTTACAACCTACGGGAGCAGTACTTC.

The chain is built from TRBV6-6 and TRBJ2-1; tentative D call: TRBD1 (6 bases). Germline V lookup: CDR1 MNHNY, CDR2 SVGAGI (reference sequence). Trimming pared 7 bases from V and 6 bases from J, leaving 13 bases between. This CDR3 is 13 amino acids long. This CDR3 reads CASTQQGPNEQFF. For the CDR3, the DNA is TGTGCCAGCACCCAACAGGGCCCCAATGAGCAGTTCTTC.

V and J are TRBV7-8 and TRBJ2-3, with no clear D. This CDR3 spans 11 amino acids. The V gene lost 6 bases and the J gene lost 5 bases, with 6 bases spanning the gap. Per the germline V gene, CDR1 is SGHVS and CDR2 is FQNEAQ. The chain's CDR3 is CASSNGDTQYF. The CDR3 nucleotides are TGTGCCAGCAGTAATGGAGATACGCAGTATTTT.

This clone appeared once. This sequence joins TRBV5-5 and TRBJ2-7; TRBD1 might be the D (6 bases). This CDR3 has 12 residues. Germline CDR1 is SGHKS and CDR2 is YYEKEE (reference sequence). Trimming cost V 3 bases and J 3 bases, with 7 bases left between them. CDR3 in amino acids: CASSWDIYEQYF. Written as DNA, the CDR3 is TGTGCCAGCAGCTGGGACATCTACGAGCAGTACTTC. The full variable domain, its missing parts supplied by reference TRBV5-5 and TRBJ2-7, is DAGVTQSPTHLIKTRGQQVTLRCSPISGHKSVSWYQQVLGQGPQFIFQYYEKEERGRGNFPDRFSARQFPNYSSELNVNALLLGDSALYLCASSWDIYEQYFGPGTRLTVT.

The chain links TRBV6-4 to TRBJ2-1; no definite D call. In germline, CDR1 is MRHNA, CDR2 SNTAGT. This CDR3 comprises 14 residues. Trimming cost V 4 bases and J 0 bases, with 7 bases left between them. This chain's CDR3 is CASSVRSSYNEQFF. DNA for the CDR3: TGTGCCAGCAGTGTCCGAAGCTCCTACAATGAGCAGTTCTTC.